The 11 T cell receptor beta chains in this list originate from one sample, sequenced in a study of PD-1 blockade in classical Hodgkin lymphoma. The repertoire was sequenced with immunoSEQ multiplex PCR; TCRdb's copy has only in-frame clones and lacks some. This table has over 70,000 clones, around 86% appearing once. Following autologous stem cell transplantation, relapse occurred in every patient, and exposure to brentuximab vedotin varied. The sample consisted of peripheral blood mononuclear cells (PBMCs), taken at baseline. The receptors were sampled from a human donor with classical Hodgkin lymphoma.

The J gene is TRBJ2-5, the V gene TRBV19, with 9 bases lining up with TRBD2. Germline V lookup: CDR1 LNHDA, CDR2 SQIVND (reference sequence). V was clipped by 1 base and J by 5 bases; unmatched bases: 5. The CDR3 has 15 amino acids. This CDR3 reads CASSIGGRAHETQYF. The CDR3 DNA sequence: TGTGCCAGTAGTATAGGCGGGAGGGCCCACGAGACCCAGTACTTC.

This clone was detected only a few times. CDR3 sequence (DNA): TGTGCCAGCAGTTTTCGGACTAGCGGGACCACCGGGGAGCTGTTTTTT. This sequence encodes CASSFRTSGTTGELFF. The gene calls are TRBV28 and TRBJ2-2; 12 nucleotides match TRBD2. This CDR3 region has 16 residues. Germline V CDR1 and CDR2: MDHEN, SYDVKM. The V gene end was trimmed by 3 bases and the J gene end by 4 bases; junction bases not matched to a gene: 3.

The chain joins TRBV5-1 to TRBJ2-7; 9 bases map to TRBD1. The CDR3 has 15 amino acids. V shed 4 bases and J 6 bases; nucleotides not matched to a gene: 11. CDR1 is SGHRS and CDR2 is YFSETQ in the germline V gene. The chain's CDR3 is CASSKSWTGVSEQYF. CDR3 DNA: TGCGCCAGCAGCAAATCCTGGACAGGGGTAAGCGAGCAGTACTTC.

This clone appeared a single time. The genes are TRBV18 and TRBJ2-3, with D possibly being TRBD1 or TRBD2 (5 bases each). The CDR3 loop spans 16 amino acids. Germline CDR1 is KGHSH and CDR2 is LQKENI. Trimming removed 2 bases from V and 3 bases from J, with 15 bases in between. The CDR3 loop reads CASSPAGTRPTDTQYF. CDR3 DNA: TGTGCCAGCTCACCAGCCGGGACCCGCCCAACAGATACGCAGTATTTT.

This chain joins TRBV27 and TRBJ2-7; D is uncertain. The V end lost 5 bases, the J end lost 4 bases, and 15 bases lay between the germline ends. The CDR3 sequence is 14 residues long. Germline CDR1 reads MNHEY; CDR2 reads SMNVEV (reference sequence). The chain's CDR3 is CASSKKLDGYEQYF. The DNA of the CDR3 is TGTGCCAGCAGTAAGAAATTGGACGGATACGAGCAGTACTTC.

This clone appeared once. Written as DNA, the CDR3 is TGCAGTGTACAGAACTCCTACGAGCAGTACTTC. Translated: CSVQNSYEQYF. This rearrangement joins TRBV20-1 to TRBJ2-7; D remains ambiguous. Germline CDR1 reads DFQATT; CDR2 reads SNEGSKA (reference sequence). CDR3 length: 11 residues. Trimming took off 7 bases at V and 0 bases at J, with 7 bases between the two ends.

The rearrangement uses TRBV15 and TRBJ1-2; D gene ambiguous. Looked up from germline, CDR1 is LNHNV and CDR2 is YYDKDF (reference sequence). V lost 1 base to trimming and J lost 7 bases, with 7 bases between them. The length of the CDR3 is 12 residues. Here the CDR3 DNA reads TGTGCCACCAGCAGAGTGGGTACTGGCTACACCTTC. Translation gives CATSRVGTGYTF.

The CDR3 DNA follows: TGTGCCAGCAGTTTAAACTTCTACGAGCAGTACTTC. As protein: CASSLNFYEQYF. The rearrangement uses TRBV28 and TRBJ2-7, with unresolved D. This CDR3 is 12 amino acids long. Trimming took 2 bases from V and 3 from J, leaving 5 bases between them. The germline CDR1 and CDR2 sequences are MDHEN and SYDVKM.

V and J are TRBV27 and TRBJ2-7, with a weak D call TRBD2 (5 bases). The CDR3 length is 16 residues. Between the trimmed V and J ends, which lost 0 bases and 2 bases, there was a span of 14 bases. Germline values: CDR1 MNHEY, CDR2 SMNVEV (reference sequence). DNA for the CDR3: TGTGCCAGCAGTTTATCAGGACTCCGGGGTCCCTACGAGCAGTACTTC. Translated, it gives CASSLSGLRGPYEQYF.

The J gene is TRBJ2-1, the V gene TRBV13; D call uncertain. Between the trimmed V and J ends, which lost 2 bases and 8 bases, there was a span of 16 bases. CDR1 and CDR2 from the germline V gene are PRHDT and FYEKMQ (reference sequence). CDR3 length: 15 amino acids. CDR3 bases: TGTGCCAGCAGCTTACGTAGTATGGTAAACGATGAGCAGTTCTTC. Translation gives CASSLRSMVNDEQFF.

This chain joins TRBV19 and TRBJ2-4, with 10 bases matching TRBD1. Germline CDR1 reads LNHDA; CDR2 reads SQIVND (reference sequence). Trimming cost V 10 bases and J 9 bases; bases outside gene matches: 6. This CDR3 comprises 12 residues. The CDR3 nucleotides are TGTGCCACCCAGAGGGACAGGGGCATTCAGTACTTC. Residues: CATQRDRGIQYF.